The source of this T cell receptor beta chain is a study of CD4+ T cells in melanoma. General study findings and limits: CD8+ T cell, macrophage and B cell function reportedly correlated with neoantigen-specific CD4+ T cells.

The ends were cut back, 0 bases at V and 2 bases at J, with 8 bases in the middle. Germline CDR1 reads SGHRS; CDR2 reads YFSETQ. The CDR3 spans 15 residues. About this clone itself: Antigen unknown.

Using immunoSEQ multiplex PCR, the repertoire was profiled, and TCRdb retains in-frame clones only, with some absent. The sample has some 150,000 clones, approximately 91% seen once. The rearrangement joins TRBV5-1 to TRBJ1-4; D is unclear. The TCR comes from a human donor with melanoma. The CDR3 sequence is CASSLGLVTNEKLFF. The CDR3 DNA follows: TGCGCCAGCAGCTTGGGCCTGGTGACTAATGAAAAACTGTTTTTT.